Shown below are 11 T cell receptor beta chains from a single sample sequenced in a study of blood T cell repertoires in COVID-19. Profiled with immunoSEQ multiplex PCR; TCRdb holds only in-frame clones, not every one. The sample holds approximately 70,000 clones, roughly 78% seen once. Sequenced: peripheral blood. Source of these receptors: a man between 60 and 75 years old with active or convalescent COVID-19.

The chain joins TRBV29-1 to TRBJ2-3; D is uncertain. The length of the CDR3 is 12 residues. The V and J ends lost 7 bases and 6 bases respectively, with 14 bases between them. The germline V gene encodes CDR1 SQVTM and CDR2 ANQGSEA. This CDR3 reads CSAPLLSDTQYF. CDR3 coding DNA: TGCAGCGCCCCCCTACTTTCGGATACGCAGTATTTT.

In this sample, this clone turned up once. This chain links TRBV6-2 or TRBV6-3 with TRBJ2-3, with D maybe TRBD2 (5 bases). V was pared by 1 base and J by 2 bases, with 19 bases between. The V gene's germline CDR1 is MNHEY and CDR2 SVGEGT. The CDR3 runs 18 residues. This chain's CDR3 is CASSYYSSRATFTDTQYF. CDR3 in DNA: TGTGCCAGCAGTTACTACTCATCGCGGGCAACCTTCACAGATACGCAGTATTTT.

The chain recombines TRBV5-5 with TRBJ1-1; 10 bases are a match to TRBD1. J gave up 5 bases and V 0 bases, and 4 bases lay outside the gene matches. The CDR3 totals 15 residues. Per the germline V gene, CDR1 is SGHKS and CDR2 is YYEKEE (reference sequence). The DNA of the CDR3 is TGTGCCAGCAGCTTGGGACAGGGGGCAAGTACTGAAGCTTTCTTT. Amino acids: CASSLGQGASTEAFF.

This clone has a count of ten or more. The rearrangement joins TRBV7-9 to TRBJ1-1; TRBD1 is a possible D gene (6 bases). CDR1 is SEHNR and CDR2 is FQNEAQ in the germline V gene (reference sequence). The CDR3 sequence is 14 residues long. With 4 bases removed from V and 1 base from J, the gap between germline ends came to 10 bases. Here the CDR3 reads CASSSRQENTEAFF. CDR3 nucleotides: TGTGCCAGCAGCTCAAGACAGGAGAACACTGAAGCTTTCTTT.

This clone was seen many times. The chain uses TRBV10-2 and TRBJ2-7, with D maybe TRBD1 (6 bases). CDR1 WSHSY and CDR2 SAAADI come from the germline V gene. With 3 bases removed from V and 2 bases from J, the gap between germline ends came to 8 bases. This CDR3 comprises 13 residues. The CDR3, as DNA: TGCGCCAGCAGTGAAGGGGGACCCTACGAGCAGTACTTC. As protein: CASSEGGPYEQYF.

In DNA, the CDR3 is TGCGCCAGCAGCTTGGATTTTACTTCGGGCTACACCTTC. Translation: CASSLDFTSGYTF. V is TRBV5-1 and J is TRBJ1-2; no reliable D call. This CDR3 region has 13 residues. From germline, CDR1 is SGHRS and CDR2 YFSETQ. Trimming shortened V by 0 bases and J by 8 bases, and 11 bases separated the two germline ends.

The rearrangement joins TRBV7-3 to TRBJ2-5, with 9 bases fitting TRBD1. The V segment lost 6 bases and the J segment 2 bases; nucleotides outside the gene matches: 7. This CDR3 has 15 amino acids. Germline-derived CDR1 and CDR2 are SGHTA and FQGTGA. Here the CDR3 reads CASSRQGGSQETQYF. The CDR3 DNA follows: TGTGCCAGCAGTAGACAGGGGGGTTCACAAGAGACCCAGTACTTC.

Written as DNA, the CDR3 is TGTGCCAGCGAGAGGGGCCTAGGGACAGGGTTGGGAGAGACCCAGTACTTC. It yields the protein CASERGLGTGLGETQYF. The rearrangement joins TRBV9 to TRBJ2-5, with TRBD1 matching 9 bases. Unmatched junction bases numbered 17, after V lost 7 bases and J lost 4 bases. The germline V gene has CDR1 SGDLS and CDR2 YYNGEE. This CDR3 has 17 residues.

The DNA of the CDR3 is TGTGCCAGCAGCCCAACTCTCGAGATGAACACTGAAGCTTTCTTT. This translates into CASSPTLEMNTEAFF. The chain couples TRBV28 to TRBJ1-1, with unresolved D. Trimming removed 6 bases from V and 0 bases from J, with 14 bases in between. This CDR3 spans 15 amino acids. Germline values: CDR1 MDHEN, CDR2 SYDVKM.

The gene calls are TRBV28 and TRBJ1-6, with 7 bases fitting TRBD1. The CDR3 is made up of 15 amino acids. The germline V gene encodes CDR1 MDHEN and CDR2 SYDVKM. Trimming took 2 bases from V and 8 from J; bases not matched to a gene: 6. The CDR3 loop reads CASSLVQGIDSPLHF. Here the CDR3 DNA reads TGTGCCAGCAGTTTAGTACAGGGGATAGATTCACCCCTCCACTTT.

The chain combines TRBV5-4 with TRBJ1-2; D gene unclear. The V end was cut by 0 bases, the J end by 3 bases, with 9 bases between. CDR3 size: 14 residues. Germline V gene data show CDR1 as SGHNT and CDR2 as YYREEE (reference sequence). The CDR3 bases are TGTGCCAGCAGCTTGGAGAGGATGGACTATGGCTACACCTTC. Protein product: CASSLERMDYGYTF.